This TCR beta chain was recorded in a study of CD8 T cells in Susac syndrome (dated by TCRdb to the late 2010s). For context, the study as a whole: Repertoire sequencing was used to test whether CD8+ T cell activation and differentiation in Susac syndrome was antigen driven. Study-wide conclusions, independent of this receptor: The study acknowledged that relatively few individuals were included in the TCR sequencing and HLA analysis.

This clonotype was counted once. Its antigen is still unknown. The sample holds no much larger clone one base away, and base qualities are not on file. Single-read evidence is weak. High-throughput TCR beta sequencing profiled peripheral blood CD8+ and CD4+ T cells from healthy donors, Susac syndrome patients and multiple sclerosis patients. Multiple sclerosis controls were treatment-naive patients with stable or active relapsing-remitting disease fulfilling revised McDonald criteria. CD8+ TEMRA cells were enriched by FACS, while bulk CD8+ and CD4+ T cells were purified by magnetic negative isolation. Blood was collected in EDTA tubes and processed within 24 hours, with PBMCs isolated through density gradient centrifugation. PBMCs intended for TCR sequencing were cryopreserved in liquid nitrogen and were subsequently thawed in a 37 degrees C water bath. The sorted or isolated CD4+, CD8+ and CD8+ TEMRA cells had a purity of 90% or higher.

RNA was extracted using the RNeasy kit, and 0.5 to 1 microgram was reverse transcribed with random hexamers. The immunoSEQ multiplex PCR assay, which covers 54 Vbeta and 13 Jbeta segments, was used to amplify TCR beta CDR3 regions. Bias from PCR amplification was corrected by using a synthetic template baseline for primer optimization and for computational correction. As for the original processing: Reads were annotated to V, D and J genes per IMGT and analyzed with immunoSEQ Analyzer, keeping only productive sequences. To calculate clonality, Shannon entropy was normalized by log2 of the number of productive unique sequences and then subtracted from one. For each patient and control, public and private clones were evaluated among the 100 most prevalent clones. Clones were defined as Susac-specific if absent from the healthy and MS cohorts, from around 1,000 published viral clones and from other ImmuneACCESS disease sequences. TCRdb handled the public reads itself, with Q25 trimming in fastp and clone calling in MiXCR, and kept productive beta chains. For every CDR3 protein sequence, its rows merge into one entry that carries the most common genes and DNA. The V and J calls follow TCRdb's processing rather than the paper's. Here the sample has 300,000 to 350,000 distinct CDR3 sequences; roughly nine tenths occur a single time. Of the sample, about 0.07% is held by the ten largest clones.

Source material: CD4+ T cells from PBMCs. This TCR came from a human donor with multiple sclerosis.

Here is the DNA: TGCAGCGTTGAACAGAACACTGAAGCTTTCTTT. Translated, it gives CSVEQNTEAFF. The chain is encoded by TRBV29-1 joined to TRBJ1-1; the D gene lacks a confident call. CDR1 and CDR2 are drawn from the germline V gene: SQVTM, ANQGSEA. V loses 2 bases, J loses 1 base, and the germline ends lie 2 bases apart. There are 11 amino acids in the CDR3, from cysteine to phenylalanine inclusive. Of the read, only the CDR3 DNA is kept; its 33 bases are in frame from base 1.